This T cell receptor beta chain is drawn from a study of shared clonotypes between healthy human individuals. Study as a whole: The composition of the donors was a couple of women and a few men aged 18 to 49. Overall study results and limits: Generation probability values for non-shared clonotypes were lower than those for clonotypes shared by all four donors. Though the depth was large, rarefaction showed that sorted-subset sequencing was incomplete.

CD45RO-negative cells were positively selected for CCR7, leaving out terminally differentiated effector memory CD45RA+ cells. As regards this clone: No antigen is known for it.

Execution of the assay was at deep level. Generated by immunoSEQ multiplex PCR, the TCRdb table keeps only in-frame clones and is missing some. The sample includes about 1,900,000 clones, about 95% of them seen just once. The source material was naive CD8+ T cells sorted from blood. This TCR came from a man between 18 and 29 years old in good health.

The CDR3 DNA follows: TGTGCCAGCAGTGAATGGATCTCCTATAATTCACCCCTCCACTTT. Translated, it gives CASSEWISYNSPLHF. This rearrangement joins TRBV6-1 to TRBJ1-6; D is undetermined. CDR3 length equals 15 residues. Trimming took off 2 bases at V and 0 bases at J, with 5 bases between the two ends. CDR1 and CDR2 (germline): MNHNS, SASEGT.